This entry describes one TCR beta chain. Antigen unknown. Germline CDR1 reads MNHNY; CDR2 reads SVGAGI (reference sequence). The CDR3 is 15 residues long. V was shortened by 8 bases and J by 0 bases, with 16 bases between the two germline ends. The source of the sample is a study of OX40 agonist ivuxolimab in advanced cancers. At the level of the study: Ivuxolimab was administered intravenously to patients at 0.01 to 10 mg/kg every 2 weeks. A history of anti-PD-1, anti-PD-L1 or anti-CTLA-4 therapy was acceptable, and over 30% had some.

Findings and limits, study-wide: Expanded clones tended on average to be more numerous among CD8+ T cells than CD4+. Clonal expansion was among the lowest in partial responders at 0.1-3.0 mg/kg, especially CD8+.

Method: immunoSEQ multiplex PCR; TCRdb's copy keeps in-frame clones and lacks some. The sample consists of under 85,000 clones, roughly nine tenths of them appearing once. The TCR comes from an adult with an advanced solid tumor such as melanoma, head and neck, liver or kidney cancer. The gene calls are TRBV6-6 and TRBJ1-1; D possibly corresponds to TRBD1 (6 bases). The sample here was CD4+ or CD8+ T cells sorted from blood, taken in a trial of the OX40 agonist ivuxolimab. CDR3 coding DNA: TGTGCCAGCCTTGACAGGTCCAGGATGAACACTGAAGCTTTCTTT. This gives the protein CASLDRSRMNTEAFF.